The sequence of this T cell receptor (beta chain) was determined in a study of identical twins. The authors used template switching to add a universal primer site and gave cDNA unique molecular identifiers. TCRdb redid the calling of the 5' RACE reads with MiXCR, one entry per CDR3 protein. Of about 570,000 distinct CDR3 sequences in the sample, approximately 9.6% were seen once. Trimming at V came to 2 bases and at J to 3 bases, leaving 1 base not matched to a gene. CDR3 size: 14 residues. Germline V gene sequence: CDR1 LGHNA, CDR2 YSLEER. In its sample, this clonotype was seen many times. This same sample was also taken into another study, of yellow fever vaccine responses in identical twins.

The specimen was PBMCs. The receptor was isolated from a woman in her late teens or twenties in good health. The rearrangement uses TRBV4-3 and TRBJ2-7, with 10 bases identical to TRBD2. In DNA form, the CDR3 reads TGCGCCAGCAGCCAATGGACTAGCGGCTACGAGCAGTACTTC. This gives the protein CASSQWTSGYEQYF.